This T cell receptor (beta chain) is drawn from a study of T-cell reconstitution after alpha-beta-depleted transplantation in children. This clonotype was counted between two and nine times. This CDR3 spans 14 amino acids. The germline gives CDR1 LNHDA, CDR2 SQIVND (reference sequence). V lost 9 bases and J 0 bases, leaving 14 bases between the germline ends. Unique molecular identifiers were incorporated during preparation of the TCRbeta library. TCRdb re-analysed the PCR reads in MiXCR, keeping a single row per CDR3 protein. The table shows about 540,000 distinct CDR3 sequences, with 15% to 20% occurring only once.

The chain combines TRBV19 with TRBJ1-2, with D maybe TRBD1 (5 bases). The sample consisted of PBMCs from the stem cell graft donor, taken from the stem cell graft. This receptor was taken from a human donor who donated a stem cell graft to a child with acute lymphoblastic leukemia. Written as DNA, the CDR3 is TGTGCCAGCCGGGGACGATCCGCTAACTATGGCTACACCTTC. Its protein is CASRGRSANYGYTF. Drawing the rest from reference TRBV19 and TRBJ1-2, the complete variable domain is DGGITQSPKYLFRKEGQNVTLSCEQNLNHDAMYWYRQDPGQGLRLIYYSQIVNDFQKGDIAEGYSVSREKKESFPLTVTSAQKNPTAFYLCASRGRSANYGYTFGSGTRLTVV.